A selection of T cell receptor beta chains follows, all from one sample in a study of blood T cells in healthy people across ages. TCRdb passed the 5' RACE reads through MiXCR, listing each CDR3 protein once. The profile shows roughly 1.5 million distinct CDR3 sequences, 35% to 45% of them singletons. Sequences were obtained from blood. The receptors derive from a woman younger than 35 in good health. Both conserved end residues are part of each CDR3. D genes are given only for firm matches. Clone size is not always given. Where it is, it says once, few, many or a class for expanded clones.

clone size: once; D gene: TRBD1; V gene: TRBV30; J gene: TRBJ1-5; CDR3 protein: CAWSFGDRIQNQPQHF; CDR3 DNA: TGTGCCTGGAGCTTTGGGGACAGGATCCAAAATCAGCCCCAGCATTTT
clone size: few; D gene: NA; V gene: TRBV13; J gene: TRBJ2-7; CDR3 protein: CASSLSGDISYEQYF; CDR3 DNA: TGTGCCAGCAGCTTATCCGGGGACATCTCCTACGAGCAGTACTTC
clone size: NA; D gene: NA; V gene: TRBV4-3; J gene: TRBJ1-2; CDR3 protein: CASSQGVWLLNYGYTF; CDR3 DNA: TGCGCCAGCAGCCAAGGAGTGTGGCTGCTTAACTATGGCTACACCTTC
clone size: NA; D gene: NA; V gene: TRBV29-1; J gene: TRBJ2-7; CDR3 protein: CSVARGEAYEQYF; CDR3 DNA: TGCAGCGTTGCCAGGGGAGAGGCCTACGAGCAGTACTTC
clone size: NA; D gene: NA; V gene: TRBV7-9; J gene: TRBJ2-7; CDR3 protein: CASSPGSGTQLYEQYF; CDR3 DNA: TGTGCCAGCAGCCCAGGCTCCGGGACACAGCTCTACGAGCAGTACTTC
clone size: NA; D gene: NA; V gene: TRBV12-3/TRBV12-4; J gene: TRBJ1-1; CDR3 protein: CASSSLGDTEAFF; CDR3 DNA: TGTGCCAGCAGTTCCCTTGGGGACACTGAAGCTTTCTTT
clone size: NA; D gene: NA; V gene: TRBV18; J gene: TRBJ2-1; CDR3 protein: CASSPGAGWMDEQFF; CDR3 DNA: TGTGCCAGCTCACCAGGCGCAGGGTGGATGGATGAGCAGTTCTTC
clone size: few; D gene: TRBD2; V gene: TRBV6-1; J gene: TRBJ2-5; CDR3 protein: CASSRTSGGPAEETQYF; CDR3 DNA: TGTGCCAGCAGCAGGACTAGCGGGGGGCCCGCAGAAGAGACCCAGTACTTC
clone size: few; D gene: NA; V gene: TRBV9; J gene: TRBJ1-4; CDR3 protein: CASSAGDTSTNEKLFF; CDR3 DNA: TGTGCCAGCAGCGCCGGGGACACCTCAACTAATGAAAAACTGTTTTTT
clone size: NA; D gene: NA; V gene: TRBV20-1; J gene: TRBJ1-1; CDR3 protein: CSAIRDTAGTEAFF; CDR3 DNA: TGCAGTGCTATCCGGGACACGGCCGGTACTGAAGCTTTCTTT
clone size: once; D gene: NA; V gene: TRBV29-1; J gene: TRBJ1-1; CDR3 protein: CSASEGGRDPAFF; CDR3 DNA: TGCAGCGCCTCGGAGGGGGGCAGGGATCCGGCTTTCTTT
clone size: NA; D gene: NA; V gene: TRBV3-1; J gene: TRBJ2-2; CDR3 protein: CASSQRFQNTGELFF; CDR3 DNA: TGTGCCAGCAGCCAAAGGTTCCAGAACACCGGGGAGCTGTTTTTT
clone size: NA; D gene: TRBD1; V gene: TRBV20-1; J gene: TRBJ1-6; CDR3 protein: CSASVRQGRYNSPLHF; CDR3 DNA: TGCAGTGCTAGTGTCAGACAGGGACGATACAATTCACCCCTCCACTTT
clone size: few; D gene: NA; V gene: TRBV6-2/TRBV6-3; J gene: TRBJ2-1; CDR3 protein: CSSREPPGQQQFF; CDR3 DNA: TGTTCCAGCAGGGAACCTCCCGGCCAGCAGCAGTTCTTC
clone size: few; D gene: NA; V gene: TRBV20-1; J gene: TRBJ2-1; CDR3 protein: CSARDDHSPYNEQFF; CDR3 DNA: TGCAGTGCTAGAGATGACCACAGTCCCTACAATGAGCAGTTCTTC
clone size: NA; D gene: NA; V gene: TRBV21-1; J gene: TRBJ2-1; CDR3 protein: CASRSARGSGSFGSYNEQFF; CDR3 DNA: TGTGCCAGCAGATCAGCTAGGGGTAGCGGGAGTTTTGGCTCCTACAATGAGCAGTTCTTC
clone size: NA; D gene: NA; V gene: TRBV7-9; J gene: TRBJ1-2; CDR3 protein: CASSPPASYGYTF; CDR3 DNA: TGTGCCAGCAGCCCCCCGGCTTCCTATGGCTACACCTTC
clone size: once; D gene: TRBD2; V gene: TRBV4-1; J gene: TRBJ2-5; CDR3 protein: CASSQEPSGGSYQETQYF; CDR3 DNA: TGCGCCAGCAGCCAAGAACCCAGCGGGGGATCGTACCAAGAGACCCAGTACTTC
clone size: many; D gene: NA; V gene: TRBV20-1; J gene: TRBJ2-1; CDR3 protein: CSARPQASYNEQFF; CDR3 DNA: TGCAGTGCTAGACCGCAGGCATCCTACAATGAGCAGTTCTTC
clone size: NA; D gene: TRBD2; V gene: TRBV10-3; J gene: TRBJ2-7; CDR3 protein: CAFRLAGDYNEQYF; CDR3 DNA: TGTGCCTTCAGGCTAGCGGGGGACTACAATGAGCAGTACTTC
clone size: NA; D gene: NA; V gene: TRBV25-1; J gene: TRBJ2-5; CDR3 protein: CASRAVEETQYF; CDR3 DNA: TGTGCCAGCAGAGCGGTTGAAGAGACCCAGTACTTC
clone size: few; D gene: NA; V gene: TRBV6-2/TRBV6-3; J gene: TRBJ1-5; CDR3 protein: CASSPPASNQPQHF; CDR3 DNA: TGTGCCAGCAGCCCCCCAGCTAGCAATCAGCCCCAGCATTTT
clone size: once; D gene: TRBD2; V gene: TRBV5-1; J gene: TRBJ2-2; CDR3 protein: CASSTGLAGPGELFF; CDR3 DNA: TGCGCCAGCAGCACGGGACTAGCGGGACCCGGGGAGCTGTTTTTT
clone size: few; D gene: NA; V gene: TRBV3-1; J gene: TRBJ1-2; CDR3 protein: CASSQGGRGYTF; CDR3 DNA: TGTGCCAGCAGCCAGGGGGGCCGTGGCTACACCTTC
clone size: NA; D gene: NA; V gene: TRBV20-1; J gene: TRBJ1-1; CDR3 protein: CSTFSRDFMNTGAFF; CDR3 DNA: TGCAGTACTTTTAGCCGGGACTTCATGAACACTGGAGCTTTCTTT
clone size: few; D gene: NA; V gene: TRBV7-9; J gene: TRBJ1-1; CDR3 protein: CASSLEAGYTEAFF; CDR3 DNA: TGTGCCAGCAGCTTAGAGGCAGGGTACACTGAAGCTTTCTTT
clone size: NA; D gene: NA; V gene: TRBV15; J gene: TRBJ1-2; CDR3 protein: CATALLRTNYGYAF; CDR3 DNA: TGTGCCACCGCGCTACTGAGGACTAACTATGGCTACGCCTTC
clone size: few; D gene: NA; V gene: TRBV7-2; J gene: TRBJ1-1; CDR3 protein: CASSQMSTEAFF; CDR3 DNA: TGTGCCAGCAGCCAGATGAGCACTGAAGCTTTCTTT
clone size: many; D gene: NA; V gene: TRBV27; J gene: TRBJ2-1; CDR3 protein: CASSLGWSSNEQFF; CDR3 DNA: TGTGCCAGCAGTTTAGGCTGGAGCTCGAATGAGCAGTTCTTC
clone size: NA; D gene: NA; V gene: TRBV29-1; J gene: TRBJ2-3; CDR3 protein: CSVDRGTDTRYF; CDR3 DNA: TGCAGCGTTGACAGGGGCACAGATACGCGGTATTTT
clone size: few; D gene: NA; V gene: TRBV29-1; J gene: TRBJ2-5; CDR3 protein: CSVEVGRRAEQYF; CDR3 DNA: TGCAGCGTTGAAGTGGGGCGCCGAGCTGAGCAGTACTTC
clone size: NA; D gene: NA; V gene: TRBV7-2; J gene: TRBJ2-1; CDR3 protein: CASSLVSGTPQFF; CDR3 DNA: TGTGCCAGCAGCTTAGTGTCCGGGACCCCCCAGTTCTTC
clone size: NA; D gene: TRBD2; V gene: TRBV5-1; J gene: TRBJ2-5; CDR3 protein: CASSLVYSGGGAPNQETQYF; CDR3 DNA: TGCGCCAGCAGCTTGGTGTACAGCGGGGGAGGTGCCCCTAATCAAGAGACCCAGTACTTC
clone size: few; D gene: TRBD2; V gene: TRBV3-1; J gene: TRBJ2-7; CDR3 protein: CASSQGAGWSREQYF; CDR3 DNA: TGTGCCAGCAGCCAAGGAGCGGGGTGGTCTAGGGAGCAGTACTTC
clone size: NA; D gene: NA; V gene: TRBV6-2/TRBV6-3; J gene: TRBJ2-5; CDR3 protein: CASSYSEGKTQYF; CDR3 DNA: TGTGCCAGCAGTTACTCGGAGGGAAAGACCCAGTACTTC
clone size: NA; D gene: NA; V gene: TRBV28; J gene: TRBJ2-1; CDR3 protein: CAGSRVGLNSYNEQFF; CDR3 DNA: TGTGCCGGCAGCCGCGTCGGCCTCAACTCCTACAATGAGCAGTTCTTC
clone size: NA; D gene: NA; V gene: TRBV9; J gene: TRBJ2-2; CDR3 protein: CASSTEMAGELFF; CDR3 DNA: TGTGCCAGCAGCACAGAAATGGCCGGGGAGCTGTTTTTT
clone size: NA; D gene: NA; V gene: TRBV11-2; J gene: TRBJ2-7; CDR3 protein: CASSSWGGAYNEQYF; CDR3 DNA: TGTGCCAGCAGCTCCTGGGGGGGGGCCTACAATGAGCAGTACTTC
clone size: once; D gene: TRBD1; V gene: TRBV7-8; J gene: TRBJ1-2; CDR3 protein: CASSLGQGANYGCTF; CDR3 DNA: TGTGCCAGCAGCTTAGGACAGGGGGCAAACTATGGCTGCACCTTC
clone size: NA; D gene: NA; V gene: TRBV29-1; J gene: TRBJ2-3; CDR3 protein: CSVVSSPTDTQYF; CDR3 DNA: TGCAGCGTTGTGTCCAGTCCCACGGATACGCAGTATTTT
clone size: NA; D gene: NA; V gene: TRBV6-2/TRBV6-3; J gene: TRBJ2-7; CDR3 protein: CASSYREQYF; CDR3 DNA: TGTGCCAGCAGTTACCGAGAGCAGTACTTC
clone size: NA; D gene: NA; V gene: TRBV2; J gene: TRBJ2-3; CDR3 protein: CASWDMRGADTQYF; CDR3 DNA: TGTGCCAGCTGGGACATGAGGGGCGCAGATACGCAGTATTTT
clone size: once; D gene: NA; V gene: TRBV7-9; J gene: TRBJ1-1; CDR3 protein: CASSLRARENTEAFF; CDR3 DNA: TGTGCCAGCAGCCTCCGGGCCCGGGAGAACACTGAAGCTTTCTTT
clone size: NA; D gene: NA; V gene: TRBV28; J gene: TRBJ1-5; CDR3 protein: CASTLPQGYQPQHF; CDR3 DNA: TGTGCCAGCACCTTGCCACAGGGTTATCAGCCCCAGCATTTT
clone size: NA; D gene: TRBD1; V gene: TRBV6-2/TRBV6-3; J gene: TRBJ2-7; CDR3 protein: CASTTGAGGSEQYF; CDR3 DNA: TGTGCCAGCACTACGGGGGCAGGGGGCAGCGAGCAGTACTTC
clone size: NA; D gene: TRBD2; V gene: TRBV28; J gene: TRBJ2-7; CDR3 protein: CASVTTGGGRSYEQYF; CDR3 DNA: TGTGCCAGCGTTACGACGGGAGGAGGCCGGTCCTACGAGCAGTACTTC
clone size: few; D gene: NA; V gene: TRBV27; J gene: TRBJ1-2; CDR3 protein: CASGPDLYGYTF; CDR3 DNA: TGTGCCAGCGGACCTGATCTCTATGGCTACACCTTC
clone size: NA; D gene: TRBD2; V gene: TRBV9; J gene: TRBJ2-7; CDR3 protein: CASSVVPTSVHEQYF; CDR3 DNA: TGTGCCAGCAGCGTAGTCCCAACTAGCGTTCACGAGCAGTACTTC
clone size: NA; D gene: NA; V gene: TRBV12-3/TRBV12-4; J gene: TRBJ2-5; CDR3 protein: CASSVRTQETQYF; CDR3 DNA: TGTGCCAGCAGTGTGCGGACACAAGAGACCCAGTACTTC
clone size: few; D gene: TRBD1; V gene: TRBV4-1; J gene: TRBJ1-2; CDR3 protein: CASSQPDRGIYGYTF; CDR3 DNA: TGCGCCAGCAGCCAACCGGACAGGGGGATCTATGGCTACACCTTC
clone size: few; D gene: NA; V gene: TRBV6-1; J gene: TRBJ2-1; CDR3 protein: CASSPEGPSYNEQFF; CDR3 DNA: TGTGCCAGCAGTCCGGAGGGTCCCTCCTACAATGAGCAGTTCTTC
clone size: NA; D gene: TRBD2; V gene: TRBV20-1; J gene: TRBJ2-1; CDR3 protein: CSARTLAERYNEQFF; CDR3 DNA: TGCAGTGCTAGAACCCTAGCGGAGAGATACAATGAGCAGTTCTTC